This TCR beta chain was captured in a study of blood T cell repertoires in COVID-19. The age range of participants was about 18 to 90 years, with residence in 20 to 25 US areas. The CDR3 is 16 residues long. V shed 5 bases and J 1 base; nucleotides not matched to a gene: 7. The germline CDR1 and CDR2 sequences are SGHNT and YENEEA. This clone was picked up one time. Original data processing: Using reference gene primer amplification, nucleated cell counts were estimated. TCRdb keeps only in-frame clones here, not all; method: immunoSEQ multiplex PCR. Clone size and V and J calls were adopted from that table, with D and trimming inferred from the DNA. Of fewer than 400,000 clones listed, around 86% were seen once; the top ten hold less than 4.5%.

This chain links TRBV11-3 with TRBJ2-7; 11 bases are shared with TRBD1. Sequencing input: PBMCs or T cells enriched from blood (not recorded which). The sequence was obtained from a man aged 30-40 years who had recovered from COVID-19. The CDR3 reads CASSRGTGGGSYEQYF. The DNA for the CDR3 is TGTGCCAGCAGCAGAGGGACAGGGGGAGGTTCCTACGAGCAGTACTTC.